The 3 T cell receptor beta chains reported below all come from one sample, sequenced in a study of molecular identifiers for immune sequencing clone quantification. Each CDR3 protein is one row after TCRdb ran MiXCR on the PCR reads. The table lists some 40,000 distinct CDR3 sequences, under 20% of them singletons. The sequenced sample consisted of naive CD8+ T cells from blood, with Jurkat cell RNA spiked in. Regarding subset: FACS-sorted CD8+CD4-CCR7+CD45RA+ naive T cells. These receptors came from a human donor in good health. Some libraries in this study had Jurkat cell RNA spiked in.

CDR3 region: CSALPLDYNEQFF. CDR3 bases: TGCAGTGCTTTACCATTAGATTACAATGAGCAGTTCTTC. This chain connects TRBV20-1 to TRBJ2-1; no clear D gene. The germline V gene encodes CDR1 DFQATT and CDR2 SNEGSKA (reference sequence). V lost 5 bases, J lost 4 bases, and 12 bases lay in between. The CDR3 is 13 amino acids.

A word on this clonotype: This may be a read error: a much more frequent sequence differs by one nucleotide. V usage is TRBV2 and J usage is TRBJ2-1, with D possibly TRBD2 on 6 matching bases. The CDR3 is 14 amino acids. The V end was cut by 8 bases, the J end by 4 bases, with 15 bases between. Per germline, CDR1 SNHLY and CDR2 FYNNEI. The chain's CDR3 is CASPTRLGYNEQFF. CDR3 sequence (DNA): TGTGCCAGCCCGACTAGACTTGGGTACAATGAGCAGTTCTTC.

Ten or more counts support this clonotype. V is TRBV7-9 and J is TRBJ2-2; perhaps TRBD1 as D (5 bases). V was shortened by 6 bases and J by 6 bases, with 8 bases between the two germline ends. The germline V gene has CDR1 SEHNR and CDR2 FQNEAQ (reference sequence). This CDR3 region has 12 residues. The CDR3 bases are TGTGCCAGCAGACAGGCTCCCGGGGAGCTGTTTTTT. It codes for CASRQAPGELFF.